The next 30 T cell receptor beta chains were all read from a single sample in a study of T cell clones after liver transplantation. TCRdb's table, derived via immunoSEQ multiplex PCR, lists solely in-frame clones and lacks some. Here the sample spans some 70,000 clones, approximately 80% being singletons. Specimen: CD4+ T cells from blood, collected before liver transplant. The receptors derive from a human donor who received a liver transplant.

Regarding this clone: The junction does not match germline at one end; this may be a read error. The chain uses TRBV19 and TRBJ1-1; 10 nucleotides align to TRBD1. Germline lookup yields CDR1 LNHDA and CDR2 SQIVND (reference sequence). CDR3 length: 13 residues. The CDR3 sequence is CATIRDRGAEAFF. The CDR3 nucleotides read TGTGCCACAATCCGGGACAGGGGCGCTGAGGCTTTCTTT.

Details on this clone: The sample holds other DNA sequences that translate to the same CDR3. The V and J genes are TRBV7-9 and TRBJ2-5; unclear D gene. In germline, CDR1 is SEHNR, CDR2 FQNEAQ (reference sequence). CDR3 length equals 13 residues. The V gene lost 2 bases and the J gene lost 1 base, with 5 bases spanning the gap. The DNA for the CDR3 is TGTGCCAGCAGCTTACCCCCCCAAGAGACCCAGTACTTC. It encodes CASSLPPQETQYF. Variable domain in full (rest from reference TRBV7-9 and TRBJ2-5): DTGVSQNPRHKITKRGQNVTFRCDPISEHNRLYWYRQTLGQGPEFLTYFQNEAQLEKSRLLSDRFSAERPKGSFSTLEIQRTEQGDSAMYLCASSLPPQETQYFGPGTRLLVL.

This chain joins TRBV5-1 and TRBJ2-7, with a weak D call TRBD2 (6 bases). V was trimmed by 0 bases and J by 0 bases, leaving 16 bases between them. The CDR3 consists of 17 residues. Germline assignment: CDR1 SGHRS and CDR2 YFSETQ. CDR3 nucleotide sequence: TGCGCCAGCAGCTTGGCCCTTGGCGGGGCTTACTCCTACGAGCAGTACTTC. Encoded protein: CASSLALGGAYSYEQYF.

V usage is TRBV4-3 and J usage is TRBJ2-3; D not certain. The germline V gene has CDR1 LGHNA and CDR2 YSLEER. This CDR3 has 16 residues. Trimming stripped 4 bases from V and 9 bases from J, with 23 bases between. Here the CDR3 DNA reads TGCGCCAGCAGCCGCTGGAATAGCATCGGTTTTGTAACGCAGTATTTT. This gives the protein CASSRWNSIGFVTQYF.

This clone was recorded a few times. The rearrangement uses TRBV10-2 and TRBJ1-5; TRBD1 matches 9 bases. V was pared by 4 bases and J by 6 bases, with 1 base of the junction left unmatched. From germline, CDR1 is WSHSY and CDR2 SAAADI. The CDR3 is made up of 13 amino acids. CDR3 residues: CASSGTGVQPQHF. The CDR3 DNA reads TGCGCCAGCAGTGGGACAGGGGTTCAGCCCCAGCATTTT.

This clone has just a few counts. This chain links TRBV18 with TRBJ2-7, with D tentatively TRBD1 (6 bases). The germline V gene encodes CDR1 KGHSH and CDR2 LQKENI. The CDR3 extends over 13 amino acids. Trimming left V 6 bases short and J 3 bases short, with 12 bases between. The CDR3 spells CASSRGEFYEQYF. CDR3 coding DNA: TGTGCCAGCTCCAGGGGAGAGTTCTACGAGCAGTACTTC. Full variable domain (remainder filled in from reference TRBV18 and TRBJ2-7): NAGVMQNPRHLVRRRGQEARLRCSPMKGHSHVYWYRQLPEEGLKFMVYLQKENIIDESGMPKERFSAEFPKEGPSILRIQQVVRGDSAAYFCASSRGEFYEQYFGPGTRLTVT.

This clone was detected a few times. CDR3 sequence reads: CATRALGADTQYF. CDR3 coding DNA: TGTGCCACCAGAGCACTAGGCGCAGATACGCAGTATTTT. The chain links TRBV10-3 to TRBJ2-3; D is possibly TRBD2 (5 bases). The CDR3 has 13 amino acids. Germline values: CDR1 ENHRY, CDR2 SYGVKD. The germline V and J ends were trimmed by 10 bases and 4 bases, with 15 bases remaining between them.

The rearrangement links TRBV5-1 to TRBJ2-7; the match to TRBD2 covers 14 bases. The CDR3 runs 17 residues. After removal of 5 bases from V and 4 bases from J, the junction contained 11 bases not matched to a gene. Germline V gives CDR1 SGHRS, CDR2 YFSETQ. CDR3 loop: CASSPGTSGSRGYEQYF. Here the CDR3 DNA reads TGCGCCAGCAGTCCCGGGACTAGCGGGAGTCGCGGTTACGAGCAGTACTTC.

This chain uses TRBV15 with TRBJ1-4, with unresolved D. Germline V gives CDR1 LNHNV, CDR2 YYDKDF (reference sequence). Deletions cut 0 bases from V and 1 base from J, with 9 bases between. This CDR3 is 16 amino acids long. The CDR3 spells CATSRDTGVTNEKLFF. The CDR3, as DNA: TGTGCCACCAGCAGAGATACTGGGGTAACTAATGAAAAACTGTTTTTT.

V and J are TRBV5-4 and TRBJ1-4; a weak D match, TRBD1 (6 bases). The CDR3 loop spans 14 amino acids. The V gene's germline CDR1 is SGHNT and CDR2 YYREEE (reference sequence). Trimming cost V 4 bases and J 8 bases, with 15 bases left between them. The CDR3 bases are TGTGCCAGCAGCCGGGGGGGCGGAGGGGAAAAACTGTTTTTT. Translated: CASSRGGGGEKLFF.

The rearrangement links TRBV5-1 to TRBJ1-4, with D uncertain. The CDR3 is made up of 14 amino acids. Per germline, CDR1 SGHRS and CDR2 YFSETQ. V gave up 1 base and J gave up 4 bases, with 8 bases separating them. As DNA, the CDR3 is TGCGCCAGCAGCTTGTTAGGCCTTAATGAAAAACTGTTTTTT. It yields the protein CASSLLGLNEKLFF.

This clone appeared a single time. The J gene is TRBJ1-2, the V gene TRBV28, with D unclear. Per the germline V gene, CDR1 is MDHEN and CDR2 is SYDVKM. The length of the CDR3 is 13 residues. Trimming left V 5 bases short and J 8 bases short, with 15 bases between. The CDR3 loop is CASSPRGHGGYTF. CDR3 DNA: TGTGCCAGCAGTCCCCGGGGTCACGGCGGCTACACCTTC.

V usage is TRBV7-2 and J usage is TRBJ1-1; 7 bases map to TRBD1. V was pared by 3 bases and J by 6 bases, with 4 bases of the junction left unmatched. The germline gives CDR1 SGHTA, CDR2 FQGNSA. There are 13 residues in the CDR3. The CDR3 protein is CASSFPGGSEAFF. The CDR3 bases are TGTGCCAGCAGCTTCCCAGGGGGATCTGAAGCTTTCTTT.

The rearrangement links TRBV28 to TRBJ1-1, with TRBD1 matching 12 bases. V was pared by 8 bases and J by 4 bases, with 8 bases of the junction left unmatched. Germline lookup yields CDR1 MDHEN and CDR2 SYDVKM. The CDR3 spans 15 residues. The CDR3 region is CASGDRGPGGTEAFF. Here the CDR3 DNA reads TGTGCCAGCGGGGACAGGGGGCCTGGAGGCACTGAAGCTTTCTTT. Complete variable domain (other parts from reference TRBV28 and TRBJ1-1): DVKVTQSSRYLVKRTGEKVFLECVQDMDHENMFWYRQDPGLGLRLIYFSYDVKMKEKGDIPEGYSVSREKKERFSLILESASTNQTSMYLCASGDRGPGGTEAFFGQGTRLTVV.

The chain uses TRBV7-8 and TRBJ1-1; D is undetermined. The CDR3 spans 13 residues. The V gene lost 5 bases and the J gene lost 1 base, with 8 bases spanning the gap. Germline V gene data show CDR1 as SGHVS and CDR2 as FQNEAQ. The CDR3 here is CASSPGWNTEAFF. DNA of the CDR3: TGTGCCAGCAGCCCTGGTTGGAACACTGAAGCTTTCTTT.

This clone was counted once. This chain joins TRBV5-4 and TRBJ2-7; maybe TRBD2 (6 bases). Trimming shortened V by 4 bases and J by 3 bases, and 17 bases separated the two germline ends. CDR3 length: 15 amino acids. CDR1 is SGHNT and CDR2 is YYREEE in the germline V gene (reference sequence). The CDR3 sequence: CASSPGGADYYEQYF. The CDR3 bases are TGTGCCAGCAGCCCCGGTGGGGCGGACTACTACGAGCAGTACTTC.

This rearrangement joins TRBV5-1 to TRBJ2-3; possibly TRBD2 for D (6 bases). The CDR3 is 15 residues long. The germline gives CDR1 SGHRS, CDR2 YFSETQ. Trimming cost V 4 bases and J 2 bases, with 14 bases left between them. The CDR3 loop is CASSTRDFNTDTQYF. The CDR3 DNA reads TGCGCCAGCAGCACCAGGGACTTCAACACAGATACGCAGTATTTT.

This clone has just a few counts. The gene calls are TRBV27 and TRBJ2-7; D remains unclear. The germline V and J ends were trimmed by 3 bases and 6 bases, with 15 bases remaining between them. The CDR3 length is 14 residues. From germline, CDR1 is MNHEY and CDR2 SMNVEV (reference sequence). The CDR3 protein is CASSFNARTAEQYF. In DNA, the CDR3 is TGTGCCAGCAGTTTTAACGCCCGAACAGCCGAGCAGTACTTC.

This chain connects TRBV29-1 to TRBJ1-1, with D possibly being TRBD1 (6 bases). This CDR3 has 13 residues. Germline V CDR1 and CDR2: SQVTM, ANQGSEA. V gave up 7 bases and J gave up 1 base, with 13 bases separating them. The CDR3 nucleotides are TGCAGCGCCTCTCTAGGGGGGAACACTGAAGCTTTCTTT. Translated, it gives CSASLGGNTEAFF.

The V gene is TRBV4-1, the J gene TRBJ2-1, with D unclear. Trimming removed 0 bases from V and 5 bases from J, with 17 bases in between. Germline-derived CDR1 and CDR2 are MGHRA and YSYEKL. This CDR3 has 17 residues. CDR3 amino acids: CASSQDITTNVNNEQFF. DNA of the CDR3: TGCGCCAGCAGCCAAGATATTACTACTAACGTAAACAATGAGCAGTTCTTC.

This chain uses TRBV19 with TRBJ1-5, with a tentative D call TRBD1 (5 bases). From germline, CDR1 is LNHDA and CDR2 SQIVND (reference sequence). V dropped 2 bases and J dropped 2 bases, with 7 bases sitting between them. This CDR3 contains 14 residues. In DNA form, the CDR3 reads TGTGCCAGTAGTATAAGAGGGGGCAATCAGCCCCAGCATTTT. Translated, it gives CASSIRGGNQPQHF. The variable domain in full, completed from reference TRBV19 and TRBJ1-5, reads DGGITQSPKYLFRKEGQNVTLSCEQNLNHDAMYWYRQDPGQGLRLIYYSQIVNDFQKGDIAEGYSVSREKKESFPLTVTSAQKNPTAFYLCASSIRGGNQPQHFGDGTRLSIL.

The chain employs TRBV18 and TRBJ2-1; 8 bases agree with TRBD1. The CDR3 contains 15 residues. The ends lost 3 bases at V and 7 bases at J; junction bases unmatched: 8. Germline CDR1 reads KGHSH; CDR2 reads LQKENI. CDR3 bases: TGTGCCAGCTCACCGCCTTGGAGACAGGGGAATGAGCAGTTCTTC. Translation gives CASSPPWRQGNEQFF.

The chain is built from TRBV7-2 and TRBJ1-2; D gene unclear. V shed 3 bases and J shed 6 bases, with 11 bases lying between them. CDR3 length equals 13 residues. Germline V gene data show CDR1 as SGHTA and CDR2 as FQGNSA. The CDR3 region is CASSFYLGNGYTF. The DNA for the CDR3 is TGTGCCAGCAGCTTCTACTTGGGGAATGGCTACACCTTC.

The chain recombines TRBV5-1 with TRBJ1-2; tentative D call: TRBD1 (5 bases). This CDR3 comprises 14 residues. CDR1 and CDR2 (germline): SGHRS, YFSETQ. With 0 bases removed from V and 6 bases from J, the gap between germline ends came to 12 bases. The CDR3 region is CASSLGGAVDGYTF. CDR3 DNA: TGCGCCAGCAGCTTGGGAGGGGCCGTGGATGGCTACACCTTC.

This sequence joins TRBV4-2 and TRBJ2-1, with a tentative D call TRBD1 (6 bases). The CDR3 consists of 16 residues. V was trimmed by 4 bases and J by 1 base, leaving 14 bases between them. Looked up from germline, CDR1 is LGHNA and CDR2 is YNFKEQ. The CDR3 bases are TGTGCCAGCAGCCGCTCGGGCAGGGGTTCCTACAATGAGCAGTTCTTC. Residues: CASSRSGRGSYNEQFF.

This clone has a handful of counts. The chain links TRBV10-2 to TRBJ1-3; D ambiguous. Germline lookup yields CDR1 WSHSY and CDR2 SAAADI. V was clipped by 5 bases and J by 0 bases, with 5 bases between them. The CDR3 runs to 13 residues. The CDR3 DNA reads as TGCGCCAGCAGTTGGGACTCTGGAAACACCATATATTTT. Protein product: CASSWDSGNTIYF.

The rearrangement links TRBV28 to TRBJ2-7; no definite D call. Germline V CDR1 and CDR2: MDHEN, SYDVKM. There are 12 residues in the CDR3. Trimming cost V 7 bases and J 3 bases, with 10 bases left between them. Written as DNA, the CDR3 is TGTGCCAGCACACACACCAACTACGAGCAGTACTTC. Translating it yields CASTHTNYEQYF.

The rearrangement links TRBV5-1 to TRBJ1-2, with D possibly matching TRBD1 (6 bases). The ends were cut back, 3 bases at V and 11 bases at J, with 23 bases in the middle. The CDR3 consists of 15 residues. The V gene's germline CDR1 is SGHRS and CDR2 YFSETQ. CDR3 sequence (DNA): TGCGCCAGCAGCTGGCCGAGGTTGGCAGGGGAGGCTTACACCTTC. Translated: CASSWPRLAGEAYTF.

The rearrangement uses TRBV7-9 and TRBJ1-5, with a possible D match to TRBD1 (5 bases). The CDR3 contains 13 residues. Germline CDR1 SEHNR, CDR2 FQNEAQ (reference sequence). The V end lost 1 base, the J end lost 6 bases, and 7 bases lay between the germline ends. This chain's CDR3 is CASSLEGTQPQHF. In DNA form, the CDR3 reads TGTGCCAGCAGCTTAGAGGGGACTCAGCCCCAGCATTTT. Full variable domain (missing parts from reference TRBV7-9 and TRBJ1-5): DTGVSQNPRHKITKRGQNVTFRCDPISEHNRLYWYRQTLGQGPEFLTYFQNEAQLEKSRLLSDRFSAERPKGSFSTLEIQRTEQGDSAMYLCASSLEGTQPQHFGDGTRLSIL.

This chain connects TRBV19 to TRBJ2-7; 9 bases fit TRBD2. V shed 5 bases and J 0 bases; nucleotides not matched to a gene: 8. Germline assignment: CDR1 LNHDA and CDR2 SQIVND (reference sequence). CDR3 size: 16 residues. CDR3 amino acids: CASSPRTSEPSYEQYF. DNA of the CDR3: TGTGCCAGTAGTCCTAGGACTAGCGAGCCCTCCTACGAGCAGTACTTC. Together with reference TRBV19 and TRBJ2-7, the CDR3 gives the full variable domain: DGGITQSPKYLFRKEGQNVTLSCEQNLNHDAMYWYRQDPGQGLRLIYYSQIVNDFQKGDIAEGYSVSREKKESFPLTVTSAQKNPTAFYLCASSPRTSEPSYEQYFGPGTRLTVT.